This record covers a single TCR beta chain. This sample was taken from a study of cytomegalovirus exposure and HLA in healthy donors. The PCR employed 60 Vbeta primers together with 13 Jbeta primers. Sequencing was performed with immunoSEQ multiplex PCR; in TCRdb, only in-frame clones are kept and a portion is missing. The data contain approximately 140,000 clones, around 84% of them seen just once; the ten biggest clones take up around 3%. The CDR3 extends over 12 amino acids. V lost 7 bases, J lost 2 bases, and 11 bases lay in between. Germline V lookup: CDR1 SQVTM, CDR2 ANQGSEA. The gene calls are TRBV29-1 and TRBJ1-2; TRBD1 might be the D (5 bases). Material: PBMCs. The sequence was obtained from a man between 35 and 55 years old in good health and CMV-seropositive. The CDR3 region is CSGGDMNYGYTF. The CDR3 coding sequence is TGCAGCGGGGGGGATATGAACTATGGCTACACCTTC.